One and the same sample provided the 12 T cell receptor beta chains below, sequenced in a study of T cells in Graves' hyperthyroidism and ophthalmopathy. The TCR beta CDR3 regions underwent amplification using RNA transcripts as the source. The TCR CDR3 first-round RT-PCR relied on the HTBI primer set. TCRdb passed the multiplex PCR reads through MiXCR, listing each CDR3 protein once. The data show 90,000 to 120,000 distinct CDR3 sequences, roughly 15% seen once. The sample was blood. Source of these receptors: a woman in her fifties or sixties with Graves' hyperthyroidism.

This clonotype was observed once. The chain joins TRBV5-1 to TRBJ1-1; 12 nucleotides match TRBD1. The CDR3 contains 16 residues. The junction had 8 bases not matched to a gene; V was cut back by 4 bases and J by 4 bases. In germline, CDR1 is SGHRS, CDR2 YFSETQ. This CDR3 is CASSTGQGAGFTEAFF. For the CDR3, the DNA is TGCGCCAGCAGCACGGGACAGGGGGCCGGGTTCACTGAAGCTTTCTTT.

This clonotype was seen at least ten times. V usage is TRBV11-3 and J usage is TRBJ2-7, with 8 bases lining up with TRBD1. The CDR3 covers 14 residues. Germline CDR1 reads SGHNT; CDR2 reads YENEEA. Trimming removed 5 bases from V and 6 bases from J; junction bases left unmatched: 9. The CDR3 loop reads CASSRMQGASEQYF. CDR3 DNA sequence: TGTGCCAGCAGCCGAATGCAGGGGGCTAGCGAGCAGTACTTC. The full variable domain, with the rest looked up from reference TRBV11-3 and TRBJ2-7, is EAGVVQSPRYKIIEKKQPVAFWCNPISGHNTLYWYLQNLGQGPELLIRYENEEAVDDSQLPKDRFSAERLKGVDSTLKIQPAELGDSAVYLCASSRMQGASEQYFGPGTRLTVT.

As regards this clonotype: At one end, the junction sequence differs from germline, possibly due to a read error. This sequence joins TRBV7-9 and TRBJ2-2, with TRBD2 matching over 8 bases. There are 13 residues in the CDR3. Germline V lookup: CDR1 SEHNR, CDR2 FQNEAQ (reference sequence). The CDR3 DNA reads TGTGGACTTAGCGGGACGAACACCGGGGAGCCGTTTTTT. Translation gives CGLSGTNTGEPFF.

In its sample, this clonotype was seen a few times. This chain connects TRBV6-9 to TRBJ2-3; no firm D call. This CDR3 has 15 residues. V lost 4 bases and J lost 1, with 12 bases in between. The germline CDR1 and CDR2 sequences are MNHGY and SVAAGI. CDR3 residues: CASSSPFARTDTQYF. CDR3 coding DNA: TGTGCCAGCAGTTCCCCCTTTGCCCGCACAGATACGCAGTATTTT.

A remark on this clonotype: Its ends do not fully match the called genes, so a read error is possible. CDR3 protein: CATSREGGASYDEQFF. The DNA of the CDR3 is TGTGCCACCAGCAGAGAAGGGGGGGCCTCCTACGATGAGCAGTTCTTC. V and J are TRBV15 and TRBJ2-1; a possible D gene is TRBD2 (7 bases). This CDR3 comprises 16 residues. Germline V gene data show CDR1 as LNHNV and CDR2 as YYDKDF (reference sequence).

This clonotype was counted at least ten times. This rearrangement joins TRBV29-1 to TRBJ1-1; D might be TRBD1 (6 bases). The CDR3 extends over 12 amino acids. The germline CDR1 and CDR2 sequences are SQVTM and ANQGSEA. Trimming stripped 6 bases from V and 10 bases from J, with 18 bases between. CDR3 in DNA: TGCAGCGTCCGATGGAGGGGGGGGCGAGCTTTCTTT. The encoded protein is CSVRWRGGRAFF.

This clonotype was detected ten times or more. The V call is TRBV27, the J call TRBJ1-3, with D maybe TRBD1 (6 bases). CDR1 and CDR2 from the germline V gene are MNHEY and SMNVEV (reference sequence). V was cut by 8 bases and J by 0 bases, with 11 bases left in between. The CDR3 contains 14 residues. In DNA form, the CDR3 reads TGTGCCAGCGGTCGAGGGGGCTCTGGAAACACCATATATTTT. This encodes CASGRGGSGNTIYF.

This clonotype has at least ten counts. J is TRBJ2-3 and V is TRBV2; D might be TRBD2 (5 bases). CDR1 and CDR2 (germline): SNHLY, FYNNEI. Trimming took 9 bases from V and 4 from J, leaving 17 bases between them. The CDR3 covers 14 residues. CDR3 in amino acids: CASPLRESADTQYF. The CDR3 DNA sequence: TGTGCCAGTCCTTTGAGGGAGTCGGCAGATACGCAGTATTTT.

The chain uses TRBV20-1 and TRBJ2-1, with 14 nucleotides matching TRBD2. V trimming: 5 bases; J trimming: 7 bases; junction bases outside the gene matches: 4. In germline, CDR1 is DFQATT, CDR2 SNEGSKA (reference sequence). This CDR3 has 14 amino acids. The CDR3 DNA follows: TGCAGTGCTTCCGGGACTAGCGGGGGAAATGAGCAGTTCTTC. This translates into CSASGTSGGNEQFF.

This clonotype showed up many times. This chain links TRBV19 with TRBJ1-6; D remains ambiguous. Germline CDR1 reads LNHDA; CDR2 reads SQIVND (reference sequence). The CDR3 covers 15 residues. V was shortened by 4 bases and J by 6 bases, with 13 bases between the two germline ends. CDR3 coding DNA: TGTGCCAGTAGTACCGGGCAGGCGGCTAATTCACCCCTCCACTTT. Translating gives CASSTGQAANSPLHF. The whole variable domain, filled in from reference TRBV19 and TRBJ1-6, reads DGGITQSPKYLFRKEGQNVTLSCEQNLNHDAMYWYRQDPGQGLRLIYYSQIVNDFQKGDIAEGYSVSREKKESFPLTVTSAQKNPTAFYLCASSTGQAANSPLHFGNGTRLTVT.

This clonotype came up many times. The chain carries TRBV11-2 and TRBJ1-5; D uncertain. CDR3 length: 13 residues. Germline-derived CDR1 and CDR2 are SGHAT and FQNNGV. Trimming took 3 bases from V and 3 from J, leaving 6 bases between them. The CDR3 region is CASSFSDNQPQHF. The CDR3 coding sequence is TGTGCCAGCAGCTTCAGTGACAATCAGCCCCAGCATTTT.

This clonotype occurred a few times. J is TRBJ2-1 and V is TRBV19; either TRBD1 or TRBD2 may fit D (5 bases each). Germline V gene lookup returns CDR1 LNHDA and CDR2 SQIVND (reference sequence). The V and J ends lost 5 bases and 7 bases respectively, with 12 bases between them. The length of the CDR3 is 13 residues. DNA for the CDR3: TGTGCCAGTAGTCCCGGGGCTTTAAATGAGCAGTTCTTC. Encoded protein: CASSPGALNEQFF.